The 6 T cell receptor beta chains listed next were all sequenced from one sample in a study of human T cells and chemical hapten exposure. Time point defined: patch test 2, 6 weeks after DPC sensitization. Treatment indicated: therapeutic diphenylcyclopropenone sensitization with weekly scalp DPC. Via MiXCR, TCRdb re-called the RACE reads, giving one row per CDR3 protein. There are about 100,000 distinct CDR3 sequences in the sample; 9.5% to 12% occur only once, and approximately 3.4% lies in the top ten. The sequencing used whole blood, collected in connection with sensitization to the hapten diphenylcyclopropenone (DPC). The receptors here all came from a middle-aged woman with alopecia areata. Some clones in this sample may be carry-over from other donors' samples.

This clonotype occurred many times. V and J are TRBV5-1 and TRBJ1-5, with a tentative D call TRBD1 (6 bases). Germline CDR1 SGHRS, CDR2 YFSETQ. This CDR3 is built from 16 residues. Trimming left V 4 bases short and J 1 base short, with 15 bases between. The CDR3 sequence: CASSPEGGLSNQPQHF. Here the CDR3 DNA reads TGCGCCAGCAGCCCGGAGGGGGGGTTGAGCAATCAGCCCCAGCATTTT.

This clonotype was observed a few times. This rearrangement joins TRBV5-5 to TRBJ1-4; D is unclear. The CDR3 has 16 amino acids. V was pared by 2 bases and J by 0 bases, with 11 bases between. Germline V lookup: CDR1 SGHKS, CDR2 YYEKEE (reference sequence). As DNA, the CDR3 is TGTGCCAGCAGCTTACTCACCTATGCAACTAATGAAAAACTGTTTTTT. This sequence encodes CASSLLTYATNEKLFF.

There are many counts of this clonotype. The chain employs TRBV20-1 and TRBJ2-2, with D maybe TRBD1 (6 bases). The CDR3 length is 15 residues. V lost 5 bases and J lost 1, with 14 bases in between. Germline assignment: CDR1 DFQATT and CDR2 SNEGSKA (reference sequence). The CDR3 spells CSAGLGTQNTGELFF. Written as DNA, the CDR3 is TGCAGTGCTGGCCTCGGGACACAGAACACCGGGGAGCTGTTTTTT.

Notes on this clonotype: A clone one base away is much larger, so this may be a read error. The chain carries TRBV6-4 and TRBJ2-3; D might be TRBD2 (5 bases). The CDR3 loop spans 14 amino acids. The V gene's germline CDR1 is MRHNA and CDR2 SNTAGT. This CDR3 is CASSERSSTDSQYF. For the CDR3, the DNA is TGTGCCAGCAGCGAGAGATCTAGCACAGATTCGCAGTATTTT.

This clonotype was counted a few times. The gene calls are TRBV7-9 and TRBJ2-7; 8 positions agree with TRBD1. The CDR3 runs 16 residues. Germline V gene data show CDR1 as SEHNR and CDR2 as FQNEAQ (reference sequence). V was pared by 5 bases and J by 1 base, with 10 bases of the junction left unmatched. CDR3 residues: CASSPGVGTGSYEQYF. CDR3 nucleotides: TGTGCCAGCAGCCCGGGGGTCGGGACAGGTTCCTACGAGCAGTACTTC. The whole variable domain, remainder taken from reference TRBV7-9 and TRBJ2-7, is DTGVSQNPRHKITKRGQNVTFRCDPISEHNRLYWYRQTLGQGPEFLTYFQNEAQLEKSRLLSDRFSAERPKGSFSTLEIQRTEQGDSAMYLCASSPGVGTGSYEQYFGPGTRLTVT.

The sample holds many counts of this clonotype. J is TRBJ1-1 and V is TRBV30, with D perhaps TRBD1 (5 bases). From germline, CDR1 is GTSNPN and CDR2 SVGIG (reference sequence). The CDR3 has 17 amino acids. Trimming left V 0 bases short and J 4 bases short, with 21 bases between. CDR3 residues: CAWSVQRGRLHGTEAFF. The CDR3 DNA follows: TGTGCCTGGAGTGTACAACGGGGACGTTTACATGGCACTGAAGCTTTCTTT.